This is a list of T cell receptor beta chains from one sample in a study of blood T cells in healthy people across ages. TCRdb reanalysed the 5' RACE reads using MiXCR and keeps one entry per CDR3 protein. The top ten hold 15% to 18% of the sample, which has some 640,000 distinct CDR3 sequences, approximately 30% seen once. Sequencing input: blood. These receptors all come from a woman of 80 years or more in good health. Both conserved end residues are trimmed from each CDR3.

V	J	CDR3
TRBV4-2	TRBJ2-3	ASSQDVGGADTQY
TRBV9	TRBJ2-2	ASSVATLGTPQLF
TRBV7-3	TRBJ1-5	ASSLTNGPNQPQH
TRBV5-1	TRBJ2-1	ASASISGTYNEQF
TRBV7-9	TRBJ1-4	ASSLDPGTNEKLF
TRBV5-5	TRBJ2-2	ASSVTSGGSTGERF
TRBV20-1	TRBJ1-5	SARVGTGGGGNQPQH
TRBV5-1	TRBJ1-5	VSSLIGNQPQH
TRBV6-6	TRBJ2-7	ASSYRQGFSYEQY
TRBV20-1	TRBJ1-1	GARGNGGRGPEAF
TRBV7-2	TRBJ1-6	ASSTRGPGTPLH
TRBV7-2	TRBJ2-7	ASSLGGPYEQY
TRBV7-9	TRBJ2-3	ASSLDITSGVTDTQY
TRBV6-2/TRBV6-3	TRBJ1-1	ASSGARGNTEAF
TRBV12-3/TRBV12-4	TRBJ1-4	ASSLANGGANEKLF
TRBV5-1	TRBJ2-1	ASSSTRGGAVF